What follows are 20 T cell receptor beta chains derived from one specimen sequenced in a study of OX40 agonist ivuxolimab in advanced cancers. TCRdb's table, derived via immunoSEQ multiplex PCR, lists solely in-frame clones and lacks some. The profile shows under 30,000 clones, approximately 90% of them singletons. This material consisted of CD4+ or CD8+ T cells sorted from blood, taken in a trial of the OX40 agonist ivuxolimab. The receptors originated from an adult with an advanced solid tumor such as melanoma, head and neck, liver or kidney cancer.

V is TRBV19 and J is TRBJ2-3; D is tentatively TRBD1 or TRBD2 (5 bases each). V was pared by 1 base and J by 2 bases, with 7 bases between. CDR1 is LNHDA and CDR2 is SQIVND in the germline V gene (reference sequence). The CDR3 totals 14 residues. For the CDR3, the DNA is TGTGCCAGTAGTATAGGGGACCTCACAGATACGCAGTATTTT. This gives the protein CASSIGDLTDTQYF. The full variable domain, its missing parts supplied by reference TRBV19 and TRBJ2-3, is DGGITQSPKYLFRKEGQNVTLSCEQNLNHDAMYWYRQDPGQGLRLIYYSQIVNDFQKGDIAEGYSVSREKKESFPLTVTSAQKNPTAFYLCASSIGDLTDTQYFGPGTRLTVL.

The chain joins TRBV7-9 to TRBJ2-1; a possible D gene is TRBD1 (5 bases). From germline, CDR1 is SEHNR and CDR2 FQNEAQ (reference sequence). This CDR3 has 14 residues. Between the trimmed V and J ends, which lost 5 bases and 5 bases, there was a span of 13 bases. In nucleotides, the CDR3 is TGTGCCAGCAGCATGGTCCAGGGCAACAATGAGCAGTTCTTC. It codes for CASSMVQGNNEQFF.

This rearrangement joins TRBV9 to TRBJ2-7; 12 positions agree with TRBD2. The CDR3 is made up of 14 amino acids. CDR1 SGDLS and CDR2 YYNGEE come from the germline V gene. The V gene end was trimmed by 4 bases and the J gene end by 5 bases; junction bases not matched to a gene: 4. CDR3 nucleotides: TGTGCCAGCAGCCCTAGACTAGCGGGAGACGAGCAGTACTTC. This codes for CASSPRLAGDEQYF.

The chain recombines TRBV5-4 with TRBJ2-3, with 11 bases that match TRBD1. CDR3 length: 15 amino acids. V was pared by 0 bases and J by 5 bases, with 2 bases of the junction left unmatched. Germline CDR1 and CDR2: SGHNT and YYREEE (reference sequence). CDR3 sequence: CASSLGTGGVDTQYF. CDR3 DNA sequence: TGTGCCAGCAGCTTGGGGACAGGGGGCGTAGATACGCAGTATTTT.

This clone is a singleton in its sample. The gene calls are TRBV4-1 and TRBJ2-7; D remains ambiguous. CDR3 length: 13 residues. From germline, CDR1 is MGHRA and CDR2 YSYEKL. Trimming stripped 3 bases from V and 3 bases from J, with 9 bases between. CDR3 nucleotides: TGCGCCAGCAGCCAGGCCAAGCACTACGAGCAGTACTTC. Translated, it gives CASSQAKHYEQYF.

The CDR3 nucleotides read TGTGCCAGCAGCGTAGATGTTCCAGGATACGAGCAGTACTTC. It translates to CASSVDVPGYEQYF. This chain uses TRBV9 with TRBJ2-5; D not resolved. The J call may be wrong; the DNA end is better matched by TRBJ2-7. The germline gives CDR1 SGDLS, CDR2 YYNGEE. CDR3 length: 14 residues.

CDR3 bases: TGTGCCAGCAGCCCGTCTAGCATGAACACTGAAGCTTTCTTT. Protein: CASSPSSMNTEAFF. The chain links TRBV7-6 to TRBJ1-1, with no clear D. Trimming took 5 bases from V and 0 from J, leaving 10 bases between them. This CDR3 spans 14 amino acids. Germline V CDR1 and CDR2: SGHVS, FNYEAQ.

J is TRBJ2-7 and V is TRBV7-9; 9 positions match TRBD2. Germline CDR1 reads SEHNR; CDR2 reads FQNEAQ (reference sequence). CDR3 length equals 14 residues. Trimming cost V 2 bases and J 6 bases; bases outside gene matches: 5. The CDR3 DNA is TGTGCCAGCAGCTTATTAGCGGGAGTTAGCGAGCAGTACTTC. This codes for CASSLLAGVSEQYF.

The chain combines TRBV23-1 with TRBJ2-1; D remains unclear. TRBV23-1 is noted as an ORF with a role that remains uncertain. The CDR3 is 11 residues long. Trimming took off 2 bases at V and 15 bases at J, with 11 bases between the two ends. The CDR3 here is CASSQTWFLFF. The DNA of the CDR3 is TGCGCCAGCAGTCAAACCTGGTTTCTGTTCTTC.

The chain joins TRBV10-2 to TRBJ1-1; a possible D gene is TRBD1 (6 bases). CDR1 is WSHSY, CDR2 SAAADI, per germline. V lost 3 bases and J lost 2, with 13 bases in between. The CDR3 consists of 15 residues. The DNA for the CDR3 is TGCGCCAGCAGTGATCCCACAGGGATTAACACTGAAGCTTTCTTT. Protein product: CASSDPTGINTEAFF.

The chain couples TRBV27 to TRBJ2-1; D unclear. This CDR3 spans 13 amino acids. CDR1 and CDR2 from the germline V gene are MNHEY and SMNVEV (reference sequence). Trimming pared 3 bases from V and 7 bases from J, leaving 10 bases between. As DNA, the CDR3 is TGTGCCAGCAGTTTCGATTTAGGGAATGAGCAGTTCTTC. The encoded protein is CASSFDLGNEQFF.

The chain links TRBV30 to TRBJ2-5; a possible D gene is TRBD2 (6 bases). This CDR3 has 16 amino acids. The germline V gene has CDR1 GTSNPN and CDR2 SVGIG (reference sequence). Trimming shortened V by 0 bases and J by 2 bases, and 16 bases separated the two germline ends. The CDR3 nucleotides are TGTGCCTGGAGTGTCGAAAGGGTAGCGGTACAAGAGACCCAGTACTTC. Translation gives CAWSVERVAVQETQYF.

The CDR3 sequence: CASSQDPGNYEQYF. The CDR3 nucleotides read TGCGCCAGCAGCCAAGACCCAGGGAACTACGAGCAGTACTTC. The chain has TRBV4-1 and TRBJ2-7; weak D call: TRBD1 (5 bases). V lost 0 bases, J lost 3 bases, and 9 bases lay in between. The CDR3 has 14 residues. CDR1 and CDR2 (germline): MGHRA, YSYEKL.

The CDR3 nucleotides are TGTGCTAGTGGATCGACCGTAGGGAGCTCCTACAATGAGCAGTTCTTC. It encodes CASGSTVGSSYNEQFF. The rearrangement uses TRBV12-5 and TRBJ2-1; D might be TRBD2 (5 bases). The CDR3 is made up of 16 amino acids. Trimming took 6 bases from V and 0 from J, leaving 15 bases between them. Germline values: CDR1 LGHNT, CDR2 FRNRAP. Full variable domain (missing parts from reference TRBV12-5 and TRBJ2-1): DARVTQTPRHKVTEMGQEVTMRCQPILGHNTVFWYRQTMMQGLELLAYFRNRAPLDDSGMPKDRFSAEMPDATLATLKIQPSEPRDSAVYFCASGSTVGSSYNEQFFGPGTRLTVL.

The CDR3 spells CASSLFPEQGNQPQHF. The CDR3 region has the DNA TGTGCCAGCAGCTTGTTTCCCGAACAGGGAAATCAGCCCCAGCATTTT. The genes are TRBV5-4 and TRBJ1-5; TRBD1 might be the D (6 bases). Trimming removed 1 base at V and 4 bases at J, with 15 bases between. Germline-derived CDR1 and CDR2 are SGHNT and YYREEE (reference sequence). This CDR3 is 16 amino acids long.

The V and J genes are TRBV13 and TRBJ2-6; D is unclear. The CDR3 has 17 residues. In germline, CDR1 is PRHDT, CDR2 FYEKMQ (reference sequence). V lost 3 bases and J 0 bases, leaving 12 bases between the germline ends. The CDR3 DNA reads as TGTGCCAGCAGCTTCGACTCCCGTACCTCTGGGGCCAACGTCCTGACTTTC. Translated: CASSFDSRTSGANVLTF.

The V call is TRBV19, the J call TRBJ2-7, with 8 bases matching TRBD1. V shed 3 bases, J shed 7 bases, and the junction held 8 bases outside the gene matches. Germline V lookup: CDR1 LNHDA, CDR2 SQIVND (reference sequence). The length of the CDR3 is 14 residues. The CDR3 protein is CASSMTGAPGEQYF. The CDR3 DNA is TGTGCCAGTAGTATGACAGGGGCGCCCGGGGAGCAGTACTTC.

In this sample, this clone turned up once. This chain uses TRBV5-1 with TRBJ2-7; 11 nucleotides match TRBD2. This CDR3 contains 14 residues. Germline V gene sequence: CDR1 SGHRS, CDR2 YFSETQ. The V and J ends lost 5 bases and 3 bases, in that order; junction bases with no gene match: 4. CDR3 DNA sequence: TGCGCCAGCAGGGAAACTAGCGGGAGCTACGAGCAGTACTTC. It encodes CASRETSGSYEQYF.

The chain has TRBV11-2 and TRBJ1-2, with 9 bases lining up with TRBD1. The CDR3 loop spans 15 amino acids. The V gene's germline CDR1 is SGHAT and CDR2 FQNNGV. V dropped 6 bases and J dropped 3; count of bases not matched to a gene: 8. CDR3 region: CASSYTGGSDYGYTF. CDR3 DNA sequence: TGTGCCAGCAGTTATACAGGGGGCTCGGACTATGGCTACACCTTC.

The rearrangement joins TRBV10-3 to TRBJ2-3; 7 positions match TRBD2. This CDR3 is 16 amino acids long. The germline CDR1 and CDR2 sequences are ENHRY and SYGVKD. With V trimmed by 3 bases and J by 0 bases, 6 bases remained unmatched. CDR3 coding DNA: TGTGCCATCAGTGATTCCGGGGGAGGGAGCACAGATACGCAGTATTTT. It specifies CAISDSGGGSTDTQYF.